This T cell receptor beta chain was obtained from a study of blood T cell repertoires in COVID-19. On the study more broadly: PBMCs, B-cell-depleted T cells, or T cells were the source of the cDNA or gDNA that made up the material.

V was clipped by 4 bases and J by 3 bases; unmatched bases: 9. This CDR3 is 16 amino acids long. Germline-derived CDR1 and CDR2 are MDHEN and SYDVKM. Per the original methods: The authors estimated nucleated cell counts from reference gene primer amplification. TCRdb keeps only in-frame clones here, not all; method: immunoSEQ multiplex PCR. The DNA was the basis for D and trimming; V, J and clone size are from that table. The data show roughly 390,000 clones, with less than 85% seen just once and roughly 3.6% held by the top ten. The chain is built from TRBV28 and TRBJ2-3; 8 bases agree with TRBD1. The specimen sequenced was peripheral blood. This clonotype was sampled from a woman under 30 with acute or convalescent COVID-19. CDR3 region: CASSSPETGVTDTQYF. The CDR3 DNA reads TGTGCCAGCAGTTCCCCGGAGACAGGGGTAACAGATACGCAGTATTTT.